These T cell receptor beta chains were read from a single sample in a study of response to subunit inactivated influenza vaccine. From the RT-PCR reads, TCRdb called clonotypes with MiXCR, one entry per CDR3 protein. The sample contains under 800,000 distinct CDR3 sequences, approximately 14% of which appear only once. This specimen was PBMCs from blood, taken roughly 15 days before vaccination. The receptors shown here come from a man over 45 who received an inactivated influenza vaccine. Each CDR3 is given with its conserved first and last residue. Each record gives: CDR3 DNA, CDR3 protein, V gene, J gene, clone size, D gene. D genes are given only for firm matches. The listing skips clone size in some rows; elsewhere it reads once, few, many or a size class.

TGTGCCAGCAGCCAAGGCGGTAGGGTCGGCGAGCAGTACTTC	CASSQGGRVGEQYF	TRBV3-1	TRBJ2-7	many	.
TGTGCCACCGGTACTCAGGGGGGCCATGAGCAGTTCTTC	CATGTQGGHEQFF	TRBV24-1	TRBJ2-1	.	.
TGCAGCGTTGAGACTTACAGTAACTATGGCTACACCTTC	CSVETYSNYGYTF	TRBV29-1	TRBJ1-2	.	.
TGTGCCAGCAGCTTAGTAGCCCCAAACGGGGGGAGGTATGGCTACACCTTC	CASSLVAPNGGRYGYTF	TRBV7-6	TRBJ1-2	.	.
TGCAGCGTTGGAGATCGTATCAATGGCTACACCTTC	CSVGDRINGYTF	TRBV29-1	TRBJ1-2	many	.
TGTGCCAGCAGCGCTCCCCGTATTGCCGGGGAGCTGTTTTTT	CASSAPRIAGELFF	TRBV5-5	TRBJ2-2	few	.
TGTGCCAGCAGTTTTTCTATCTGGAAACCGGGACCGAACTACGAGCAGTACTTC	CASSFSIWKPGPNYEQYF	TRBV6-2/TRBV6-3	TRBJ2-7	few	.
TGCGCCAGCAGCCAAGATTCGGGACCCCAGTATTTT	CASSQDSGPQYF	TRBV4-3	TRBJ2-3	many	.
TGCAGTGCTAGAGATGGGTCAACGGGGGCATACTACGAGCAGTACTTC	CSARDGSTGAYYEQYF	TRBV20-1	TRBJ2-7	once	.
TGTGCCAGTAGCGAGGAGTTAAGGCTAGCGGGTGATACGCAGTATTTT	CASSEELRLAGDTQYF	TRBV19	TRBJ2-3	.	TRBD2
TGTGCCACCAGTGCTACGATTAAGGGAGGTAGCTCCTACAATGAGCAGTTCTTC	CATSATIKGGSSYNEQFF	TRBV24-1	TRBJ2-1	few	.
TGTGCCTTCTGTTTAACACCCACCCTGACGGGGAACACTGAAGCTTTCTTT	CAFCLTPTLTGNTEAFF	TRBV3-1	TRBJ1-1	.	.
TGCAGTGCTAGGCGGGACAGTAACATTCAGTACTTC	CSARRDSNIQYF	TRBV20-1	TRBJ2-4	many	.
TGTGCCAGCAGTTACACCCTAGTAGGGATGAATGAGCAGTTCTTC	CASSYTLVGMNEQFF	TRBV6-2/TRBV6-3	TRBJ2-1	.	.
TGTGCCCATCCCGCGGGTCAGGCAACGAACACCGGGGAGCTGTTTTTT	CAHPAGQATNTGELFF	TRBV6-1	TRBJ2-2	few	.
TGCGCCAGCAGTGAGTCTGGCCCCTCAGATACGCAGTATTTT	CASSESGPSDTQYF	TRBV10-2	TRBJ2-3	.	.
TGTGCCAGCAGTCGTACAGGGACCGGGGAGCTGTTTTTT	CASSRTGTGELFF	TRBV28	TRBJ2-2	many	.
TGTGCCACCAGCAGAGGTGTTGCGAATGAGCAGTTCTTC	CATSRGVANEQFF	TRBV15	TRBJ2-1	few	.
TGTGCCAGCAGCCAAGATCTAAATAGCGGGGAGCTGTTTTTT	CASSQDLNSGELFF	TRBV4-2	TRBJ2-2	few	.
TGTGCCAGCAGCTTGGGACGCCAAGATACGCAGTATTTT	CASSLGRQDTQYF	TRBV5-5	TRBJ2-3	few	.
TGTGCCAGTAGTATCGGGACCGGACTCTACAATGAGCAGTTCTTC	CASSIGTGLYNEQFF	TRBV19	TRBJ2-1	.	.
TGTGCCAGCAGTTCTTTCAGGGTCGGGATACCTGAAGCTTTCTTT	CASSSFRVGIPEAFF	TRBV5-4	TRBJ1-1	few	.
TGCGCCAGCAGCTTCGTTATAGGGCGGGACACCGGGGAGCTGTTTTTT	CASSFVIGRDTGELFF	TRBV5-1	TRBJ2-2	few	.
TGTGCCAGCAGTTACCCTCAGCGGGAGGGAGCAGATACGCAGTATTTT	CASSYPQREGADTQYF	TRBV6-5	TRBJ2-3	.	TRBD2
TGTGCCAGCAGACCCGGACAGGGCTGGTCACCCCTCCACTTT	CASRPGQGWSPLHF	TRBV12-3/TRBV12-4	TRBJ1-6	.	TRBD1
TGTGCCAGCAGTCGACTAGCGGGAGTCCCCAGTGAGCAGTTCTTC	CASSRLAGVPSEQFF	TRBV12-3/TRBV12-4	TRBJ2-1	few	TRBD2
TGTGCCAGCAGATACGATGGGACCAAGTACGAGCAGTACTTC	CASRYDGTKYEQYF	TRBV6-2/TRBV6-3	TRBJ2-7	few	.
TGTGCCAGCTCACGGAACAGAGATTTACAAGAGACCCAGTACTTC	CASSRNRDLQETQYF	TRBV18	TRBJ2-5	.	.
TGTGCCAGCTCACCAGGGGGTACCAAAAACATTCAGTACTTC	CASSPGGTKNIQYF	TRBV18	TRBJ2-4	many	.
TGTGCCAGCAGCTTGGGGACAGCCACCCTTGTAGCTTTCTTT	CASSLGTATLVAFF	TRBV5-6	TRBJ1-1	few	.
TGTGCCAGCAGTCTAGGGGGGTTCACTGAAGCTTCCTTT	CASSLGGFTEASF	TRBV11-2	TRBJ1-1	.	.
TGTGCCAGCAGCCAATTCAACAGGGGAGCTGAGCAGTTCTTC	CASSQFNRGAEQFF	TRBV3-1	TRBJ2-1	many	TRBD1
TGCAGCGTTGAATCCCAAAATACGCAGTATTTT	CSVESQNTQYF	TRBV29-1	TRBJ2-3	few	.
TGTGCCAGCAGTTCACTAGGTTACGAGCAGTACTTC	CASSSLGYEQYF	TRBV12-3/TRBV12-4	TRBJ2-7	many	.
TGTGCCAGCAGTGAAGGGGGCGGCGAGCAGTACTTC	CASSEGGGEQYF	TRBV2	TRBJ2-7	.	.
TGTGCCAGCAGTCCCCCGGCCGCCGGGACCGGTTCTTATGTGCAGTACTTC	CASSPPAAGTGSYVQYF	TRBV28	TRBJ2-7	.	.
TGTGCCAGCAGCTTAGATAACGGACGCACTGAAGCTTTCTTT	CASSLDNGRTEAFF	TRBV7-9	TRBJ1-1	few	.
TGTGCCAGCATACGGGACAGCCCCTACGAGCAGTACTTC	CASIRDSPYEQYF	TRBV28	TRBJ2-7	.	TRBD1
TGTGCCAGCAGCGTCGGGACTGCATACAATGAGCAGTTCTTC	CASSVGTAYNEQFF	TRBV7-8	TRBJ2-1	.	.
TGTGCCAGCACCAAGGACAGGGGGCAGTGGTACGAGCAGTACTTC	CASTKDRGQWYEQYF	TRBV12-3/TRBV12-4	TRBJ2-7	.	TRBD1
TGCGCCAGCAGCTTGTTTGGGACAGGGCAAGGAGAGACCCAGTACTTC	CASSLFGTGQGETQYF	TRBV5-1	TRBJ2-5	.	TRBD1
TGTGCCAGCAGCACGAGGGGGGAGGGCCGCAATGAGCAGTTCTTC	CASSTRGEGRNEQFF	TRBV12-3/TRBV12-4	TRBJ2-1	.	.
TGTGCCAGCAGCCAAGAAGGACAGGGCGGCGAAGCTTTCTTT	CASSQEGQGGEAFF	TRBV4-2	TRBJ1-1	few	TRBD1
TGTGCCAGCAGCTTGGTCTTGGACGGGGAGACCCAGTACTTC	CASSLVLDGETQYF	TRBV11-2	TRBJ2-5	few	.